This T cell receptor (beta chain) is from a study of T-cell reconstitution after alpha-beta-depleted transplantation in children. Study outcomes and limitations: Surviving thymic progenitors and recipient T cells were the source of high TCRbeta diversity at day 60 in some patients. Alpha-beta T cells about two months after transplant reportedly derived from several hundred expanded graft clones. At one year after transplant, newly produced T cells mostly accounted for T-cell counts and diversity.

A remark on this clonotype: No antigen is known for it.

The CDR3 extends over 18 amino acids. V shed 7 bases and J 1 base; nucleotides not matched to a gene: 15. Unique molecular identifiers were incorporated into the prepared TCRbeta library. Using its own MiXCR run on the PCR reads, TCRdb lists one record per CDR3 protein. The sample yields roughly 790,000 distinct CDR3 sequences, roughly 16% seen once. The genes are TRBV12-3 or TRBV12-4 and TRBJ2-5, with 10 bases that match TRBD1. The receptor was derived from a male patient aged 10-17 years who had a stem cell transplant for acute lymphoblastic leukemia, so the T cells may come from the graft donor. The sample here was PBMCs, mostly from graft donor cells, taken 360 days after TCRalphabeta/CD19-depleted stem cell transplant. The CDR3, as DNA: TGTGCCAGCACCCTAAGGCGTGGGACAGGGGCCTTCCAAGAGACCCAGTACTTC. Translating it yields CASTLRRGTGAFQETQYF.